The present entry profiles one TCR beta chain with its context. The antigen remains undetermined. This entry belongs to a study of shared clonotypes between healthy human individuals. CDR1 is LGHNA, CDR2 YSLEER, per germline. The V end was cut by 3 bases, the J end by 0 bases, with 6 bases between. CDR3 length: 14 amino acids. Study conclusions and caveats: Estimated richness values were generally larger in naive subsets than in memory subsets.

Sequencing used immunoSEQ multiplex PCR; TCRdb keeps in-frame clones, though not all of them. The table shows roughly 2.5 million clones, with approximately 92% occurring only once. Material: naive CD4+ T cells sorted from blood. As for subset: CD45RA+ positively selected. The sequence was obtained from a man aged 18 to 35 in good health. The chain combines TRBV4-3 with TRBJ1-3; tentative D call: TRBD1 (6 bases). The CDR3 region is CASSQGHSGNTIYF. The CDR3 DNA is TGCGCCAGCAGCCAGGGACACTCTGGAAACACCATATATTTT.